These T cell receptor beta chains were read from a single sample in a study of blood T cell repertoires in COVID-19. This table comes from immunoSEQ multiplex PCR, and its TCRdb copy is limited to in-frame clones, with some not included. The data hold about 270,000 clones, with roughly 84% observed a single time. Sequenced sample: peripheral blood. These receptors were obtained from a woman aged 18-30 years with acute or convalescent COVID-19. Both conserved end residues are part of each CDR3. A D gene is named only where the DNA matches it firmly. Size is stated for part of the rows, as once, few or many counts, or as a class when the clone is expanded.

j_gene: TRBJ2-7
d_gene: -
len: 16
v_gene: TRBV25-1
abundance: -
CDR3aa: CASSEAGVTTSYEQYF
CDR3nt: TGTGCCAGCAGTGAAGCGGGCGTCACTACATCCTACGAGCAGTACTTC

j_gene: TRBJ2-1
d_gene: TRBD2
len: 18
v_gene: TRBV10-3
abundance: few
CDR3aa: CAISESGFSGRGYNEQFF
CDR3nt: TGTGCCATCAGTGAGTCGGGGTTTAGCGGGAGAGGATACAATGAGCAGTTCTTC

j_gene: TRBJ1-5
d_gene: TRBD1
len: 14
v_gene: TRBV28
abundance: -
CDR3aa: CASSLGQGGQPQHF
CDR3nt: TGTGCCAGCAGTTTAGGACAGGGGGGACAGCCCCAGCATTTT

j_gene: TRBJ2-2
d_gene: TRBD1
len: 16
v_gene: TRBV5-5
abundance: -
CDR3aa: CASSTWTGRTTGELFF
CDR3nt: TGTGCCAGCAGCACATGGACAGGTCGAACAACCGGGGAGCTGTTTTTT

j_gene: TRBJ1-4
d_gene: TRBD1
len: 17
v_gene: TRBV2
abundance: -
CDR3aa: CASSESGGVRVNEKLFF
CDR3nt: TGTGCCAGCAGTGAGTCAGGGGGCGTACGGGTTAATGAAAAACTGTTTTTT

j_gene: TRBJ2-7
d_gene: TRBD2
len: 17
v_gene: TRBV3-1/TRBV3-2
abundance: -
CDR3aa: CASSPLLAAQPAYEQYF
CDR3nt: TGTGCCAGCAGCCCTCTTCTAGCGGCCCAACCTGCCTACGAGCAGTACTTC

j_gene: TRBJ2-7
d_gene: TRBD1
len: 13
v_gene: TRBV6-5
abundance: -
CDR3aa: CASSKRQGYEQYF
CDR3nt: TGTGCCAGCAGTAAAAGACAGGGCTACGAGCAGTACTTC

j_gene: TRBJ1-5
d_gene: -
len: 13
v_gene: TRBV6-5
abundance: -
CDR3aa: CARGQNSNQPQHF
CDR3nt: TGTGCCAGGGGCCAAAATAGCAATCAGCCCCAGCATTTT

j_gene: TRBJ1-2
d_gene: TRBD1
len: 14
v_gene: TRBV2
abundance: -
CDR3aa: CASRRQGLFYGYTF
CDR3nt: TGTGCCAGCAGGCGACAGGGGTTATTCTATGGCTACACCTTC

j_gene: TRBJ1-2
d_gene: TRBD1
len: 16
v_gene: TRBV28
abundance: -
CDR3aa: CASSPPGTGVNYGYTF
CDR3nt: TGTGCCAGCAGCCCCCCCGGGACAGGGGTTAACTATGGCTACACCTTC

j_gene: TRBJ2-1
d_gene: -
len: 13
v_gene: TRBV30
abundance: -
CDR3aa: CAWSVQIYNEQFF
CDR3nt: TGTGCCTGGAGTGTTCAGATCTACAATGAGCAGTTCTTC

j_gene: TRBJ2-7
d_gene: TRBD2
len: 13
v_gene: TRBV12-5
abundance: -
CDR3aa: CASGSPGGWEQYF
CDR3nt: TGTGCTAGTGGTTCGCCCGGGGGGTGGGAGCAGTACTTC

j_gene: TRBJ2-7
d_gene: -
len: 13
v_gene: TRBV7-9
abundance: -
CDR3aa: CASSFGGSYEQYF
CDR3nt: TGTGCCAGCAGCTTCGGGGGCTCCTACGAGCAGTACTTC

j_gene: TRBJ2-7
d_gene: TRBD2
len: 15
v_gene: TRBV7-9
abundance: -
CDR3aa: CASSFKAGGPFEQYF
CDR3nt: TGTGCCAGCAGCTTCAAAGCGGGAGGGCCGTTCGAGCAGTACTTC

j_gene: TRBJ2-1
d_gene: TRBD2
len: 16
v_gene: TRBV28
abundance: -
CDR3aa: CASSFSGAGGPYEQFF
CDR3nt: TGTGCCAGCAGTTTTAGTGGAGCGGGAGGGCCCTATGAGCAGTTCTTC

j_gene: TRBJ1-2
d_gene: -
len: 12
v_gene: TRBV30
abundance: -
CDR3aa: CAYKGVTDGYTF
CDR3nt: TGTGCCTACAAAGGGGTTACGGATGGCTACACCTTC

j_gene: TRBJ1-5
d_gene: TRBD1
len: 14
v_gene: TRBV7-2
abundance: -
CDR3aa: CASSLDRRNQPQHF
CDR3nt: TGTGCCAGCAGCTTGGACAGGCGGAATCAGCCCCAGCATTTT

j_gene: TRBJ1-1
d_gene: TRBD1
len: 16
v_gene: TRBV7-8
abundance: -
CDR3aa: CASSLQQTGVNTEAFF
CDR3nt: TGTGCCAGCAGCCTACAACAAACAGGGGTGAACACTGAAGCTTTCTTT

j_gene: TRBJ2-5
d_gene: TRBD2
len: 15
v_gene: TRBV5-4
abundance: -
CDR3aa: CASSSRREAQETQYF
CDR3nt: TGTGCCAGCAGCTCGAGGCGGGAGGCTCAAGAGACCCAGTACTTC

j_gene: TRBJ2-7
d_gene: -
len: 12
v_gene: TRBV6-5
abundance: -
CDR3aa: CASRQQGYEQYF
CDR3nt: TGTGCCAGCAGACAACAGGGTTACGAGCAGTACTTC

j_gene: TRBJ2-3
d_gene: -
len: 19
v_gene: TRBV21-1
abundance: -
CDR3aa: CASSKPRPRTGQGTDTQYF
CDR3nt: TGTGCCAGCAGCAAACCCAGACCACGAACGGGACAGGGAACAGATACGCAGTATTTT

j_gene: TRBJ1-3
d_gene: TRBD1
len: 14
v_gene: TRBV5-1
abundance: -
CDR3aa: CASRTQGLGDTIYF
CDR3nt: TGCGCCAGCAGGACACAGGGGCTGGGGGACACCATATATTTT

j_gene: TRBJ1-4
d_gene: -
len: 15
v_gene: TRBV7-9
abundance: -
CDR3aa: CASSVEQATNEKLFF
CDR3nt: TGTGCCAGCAGCGTCGAGCAGGCAACTAATGAAAAACTGTTTTTT

j_gene: TRBJ1-2
d_gene: -
len: 14
v_gene: TRBV18
abundance: -
CDR3aa: CASSPPSPGAGYTF
CDR3nt: TGTGCCAGCTCACCACCGTCGCCAGGCGCCGGCTACACCTTC